The 27 T cell receptor beta chains below all came from one sample that was sequenced in a study of T cell responses to AZD1222 COVID-19 vaccine. TCRdb keeps only in-frame clones here, not all; method: immunoSEQ multiplex PCR. This sample carries tens of thousands of clones, approximately 83% of them seen once, and the ten largest clones take more than 15%. The sequenced sample was peripheral blood, obtained 28 days after the second AZD1222 dose. All receptors derive from an adult who received the AZD1222 COVID-19 vaccine.

The chain couples TRBV6-5 to TRBJ2-7, with D perhaps matching TRBD1 or TRBD2 (5 bases each). The CDR3 loop spans 15 amino acids. Germline V CDR1 and CDR2: MNHEY, SVGAGI. The V end lost 2 bases, the J end lost 5 bases, and 16 bases lay between the germline ends. CDR3 residues: CASSYGSGGPDEQYF. The CDR3 bases are TGTGCCAGCAGTTACGGGTCTGGGGGACCGGACGAGCAGTACTTC.

The chain recombines TRBV5-4 with TRBJ1-1; 10 bases agree with TRBD1. The V gene end was trimmed by 4 bases and the J gene end by 1 base; junction bases not matched to a gene: 10. This CDR3 comprises 17 residues. Germline V CDR1 and CDR2: SGHNT, YYREEE (reference sequence). CDR3 nucleotide sequence: TGTGCCAGCAGCCAAGGGACAGGGGCGCGGGGGAACACTGAAGCTTTCTTT. As protein: CASSQGTGARGNTEAFF.

This clone showed up just a few times. V gene TRBV28 combines with J gene TRBJ2-3; no definite D call. V lost 3 bases to trimming and J lost 6 bases, with 16 bases between them. The germline CDR1 and CDR2 sequences are MDHEN and SYDVKM. This CDR3 contains 15 residues. CDR3 in amino acids: CASSFAATGRDTQYF. The CDR3 coding sequence is TGTGCCAGCAGTTTTGCGGCCACCGGCCGGGATACGCAGTATTTT.

V gene TRBV3-1 (or the pseudogene TRBV3-2) combines with J gene TRBJ2-7; D ambiguous. V lost 1 base, J lost 0 bases, and 10 bases lay in between. The V gene's germline CDR1 is LGHDT and CDR2 YNNKEL (reference sequence). This CDR3 is built from 15 residues. The chain's CDR3 is CASSQGVSPSYEQYF. The CDR3 region has the DNA TGTGCCAGCAGCCAAGGAGTCAGCCCCTCCTACGAGCAGTACTTC.

The V call is TRBV19, the J call TRBJ2-3, with D unclear. Trimming shortened V by 10 bases and J by 2 bases, and 16 bases separated the two germline ends. This CDR3 has 14 residues. Germline CDR1 is LNHDA and CDR2 is SQIVND (reference sequence). The CDR3 region has the DNA TGTGCCACGATGAGGCGGCAGGCCACAGATACGCAGTATTTT. Translation gives CATMRRQATDTQYF. The full variable domain, in which reference TRBV19 and TRBJ2-3 provide the parts outside the CDR3, is DGGITQSPKYLFRKEGQNVTLSCEQNLNHDAMYWYRQDPGQGLRLIYYSQIVNDFQKGDIAEGYSVSREKKESFPLTVTSAQKNPTAFYLCATMRRQATDTQYFGPGTRLTVL.

The chain couples TRBV5-1 to TRBJ2-2, with 10 positions matching TRBD2. This CDR3 contains 16 residues. The V and J ends lost 2 bases and 7 bases, in that order; junction bases with no gene match: 8. CDR1 SGHRS and CDR2 YFSETQ come from the germline V gene. The CDR3 DNA reads TGCGCCAGCAGCTTAGTAGCGGGGGGCCGCGGCGGGGAGCTGTTTTTT. Its translation is CASSLVAGGRGGELFF.

This chain connects TRBV11-2 to TRBJ2-7; D possibly corresponds to TRBD2 (5 bases). The V end lost 5 bases, the J end lost 5 bases, and 16 bases lay between the germline ends. The CDR3 has 14 amino acids. Germline assignment: CDR1 SGHAT and CDR2 FQNNGV. The DNA of the CDR3 is TGTGCCAGCAGCGAGGGCCGGTCCCGGCACGAGCAGTACTTC. This sequence encodes CASSEGRSRHEQYF.

The chain is built from TRBV6-5 and TRBJ2-7; 7 bases line up with TRBD2. The germline V gene has CDR1 MNHEY and CDR2 SVGAGI. V lost 2 bases, J lost 2 bases, and 6 bases stayed unmatched. This CDR3 comprises 15 residues. The CDR3 here is CASSYALASPYEQYF. The CDR3 nucleotides read TGTGCCAGCAGTTACGCACTAGCGTCCCCCTACGAGCAGTACTTC.

The chain carries TRBV5-4 and TRBJ1-2; D possibly corresponds to TRBD1 (6 bases). CDR1 is SGHNT and CDR2 is YYREEE in the germline V gene (reference sequence). The germline V and J ends were trimmed by 3 bases and 3 bases, with 12 bases remaining between them. This CDR3 is built from 14 residues. The CDR3 nucleotides read TGTGCCAGCAGCTCGGGGGCAGAGTACTATGGCTACACCTTC. This translates into CASSSGAEYYGYTF. The full variable domain, its missing parts supplied by reference TRBV5-4 and TRBJ1-2, is ETGVTQSPTHLIKTRGQQVTLRCSSQSGHNTVSWYQQALGQGPQFIFQYYREEENGRGNFPPRFSGLQFPNYSSELNVNALELDDSALYLCASSSGAEYYGYTFGSGTRLTVV.

The chain employs TRBV6-5 and TRBJ2-7; TRBD1 is a possible D gene (6 bases). The germline V gene encodes CDR1 MNHEY and CDR2 SVGAGI. The CDR3 totals 15 residues. Trimming stripped 6 bases from V and 6 bases from J, with 21 bases between. CDR3 amino acids: CASSWGRQRGGEQYF. DNA for the CDR3: TGTGCCAGCAGCTGGGGTAGGCAGAGAGGGGGCGAGCAGTACTTC.

V and J are TRBV29-1 and TRBJ2-7; TRBD1 might be the D (6 bases). V was shortened by 4 bases and J by 2 bases, with 12 bases between the two germline ends. The CDR3 totals 13 residues. From germline, CDR1 is SQVTM and CDR2 ANQGSEA. CDR3 bases: TGCAGCGTTGCCCATGGGGGCCCCTACGAGCAGTACTTC. Translating it yields CSVAHGGPYEQYF.

The gene calls are TRBV18 and TRBJ2-7; unclear D gene. CDR1 is KGHSH and CDR2 is LQKENI in the germline V gene. This CDR3 has 14 amino acids. Trimming took off 6 bases at V and 2 bases at J, with 14 bases between the two ends. The CDR3 here is CASSLTPQTYEQYF. In nucleotides, the CDR3 is TGTGCCAGCTCTCTGACCCCCCAGACCTACGAGCAGTACTTC. Full variable domain (missing parts from reference TRBV18 and TRBJ2-7): NAGVMQNPRHLVRRRGQEARLRCSPMKGHSHVYWYRQLPEEGLKFMVYLQKENIIDESGMPKERFSAEFPKEGPSILRIQQVVRGDSAAYFCASSLTPQTYEQYFGPGTRLTVT.

The genes are TRBV28 and TRBJ1-1, with D possibly TRBD1 on 5 matching bases. Germline V gene data show CDR1 as MDHEN and CDR2 as SYDVKM. The V and J ends lost 6 bases and 1 base respectively, with 21 bases between them. The CDR3 runs 17 residues. DNA of the CDR3: TGTGCCAGCAGCCCGGTCTCGGGGAGGGGCGCGAACACTGAAGCTTTCTTT. This sequence encodes CASSPVSGRGANTEAFF.

The rearrangement links TRBV5-4 to TRBJ2-1; D is undetermined. Deletions cut 2 bases from V and 0 bases from J, with 6 bases between. Germline values: CDR1 SGHNT, CDR2 YYREEE (reference sequence). The CDR3 contains 14 residues. The CDR3 nucleotides are TGTGCCAGCAGCTTACGGGTCTCCTACAATGAGCAGTTCTTC. Translation: CASSLRVSYNEQFF.

This clone has just a few counts. The V and J genes are TRBV5-1 and TRBJ2-3; D gene ambiguous. The germline V gene encodes CDR1 SGHRS and CDR2 YFSETQ. CDR3 length: 12 residues. The V and J ends lost 0 bases and 8 bases respectively, with 7 bases between them. The CDR3 sequence is CASSLDEGTQYF. In nucleotides, the CDR3 is TGCGCCAGCAGCTTGGACGAAGGTACGCAGTATTTT.

This chain joins TRBV2 and TRBJ1-3; D gene ambiguous. V lost 6 bases and J 0 bases, leaving 21 bases between the germline ends. Germline V gives CDR1 SNHLY, CDR2 FYNNEI. The CDR3 sequence is 18 residues long. CDR3 DNA sequence: TGTGCCAGCAGGCCCATTTGGGGAGGCGTTAGCTCTGGAAACACCATATATTTT. Its protein is CASRPIWGGVSSGNTIYF.

Regarding this clone: Germline is not matched at one junction end, which may reflect a read error. This chain joins TRBV6-5 and TRBJ1-2, with 12 positions matching TRBD1. The V gene's germline CDR1 is MNHEY and CDR2 SVGAGI. The CDR3 runs to 12 residues. CDR3 region: CASSRGQGAFFF. CDR3 DNA: TGTGCCAGCAGTAGGGGACAGGGGGCATTCTTCTTC.

This clone was seen only once. The rearrangement links TRBV6-5 to TRBJ1-2; 7 bases line up with TRBD1. Germline V CDR1 and CDR2: MNHEY, SVGAGI. This CDR3 spans 13 amino acids. V gave up 7 bases and J gave up 6 bases; unmatched junction bases: 8. DNA for the CDR3: TGTGCCAGCACATCGACAGGGCGGCATGGCTACACCTTC. Protein product: CASTSTGRHGYTF.

The CDR3 DNA sequence: TGTGCCAGCCGCCTTTATGAGAGGGGTAATGGCTACACCTTC. The encoded protein is CASRLYERGNGYTF. This sequence joins TRBV6-5 and TRBJ1-2; possibly TRBD1 for D (5 bases). Germline CDR1 MNHEY, CDR2 SVGAGI. The CDR3 has 14 amino acids. Trimming left V 8 bases short and J 6 bases short, with 19 bases between.

The chain joins TRBV7-9 to TRBJ1-2, with D possibly matching TRBD1 (6 bases). This CDR3 spans 13 amino acids. The germline V gene has CDR1 SEHNR and CDR2 FQNEAQ (reference sequence). Trimming cost V 8 bases and J 6 bases, with 16 bases left between them. Here the CDR3 reads CASSERGFDGYTF. CDR3 bases: TGTGCCAGCTCCGAGAGGGGGTTTGATGGCTACACCTTC.

V is TRBV6-6 and J is TRBJ1-2, with D possibly being TRBD1 (6 bases). With 0 bases removed from V and 8 bases from J, the gap between germline ends came to 13 bases. The V gene's germline CDR1 is MNHNY and CDR2 SVGAGI (reference sequence). The CDR3 consists of 14 residues. The CDR3 bases are TGTGCCAGCAGTTACTCGACGGGGGCGGAGGGCTACACCTTC. It codes for CASSYSTGAEGYTF.

The V call is TRBV3-1 (or the pseudogene TRBV3-2), the J call TRBJ1-2; D gene uncertain. V gave up 3 bases and J gave up 9 bases, with 8 bases separating them. Germline lookup yields CDR1 LGHDT and CDR2 YNNKEL (reference sequence). The CDR3 has 11 amino acids. The CDR3 DNA follows: TGTGCCAGCAGCCAGATCCGCAGCTACACCTTC. Encoded protein: CASSQIRSYTF.

With regard to this clone: The same CDR3 arises from other DNA sequences in this sample as well. The chain couples TRBV27 to TRBJ2-4; unclear D gene. CDR1 and CDR2 from the germline V gene are MNHEY and SMNVEV (reference sequence). This CDR3 has 14 amino acids. Trimming pared 4 bases from V and 0 bases from J, leaving 7 bases between. CDR3: CASSSPLAKNIQYF. The DNA of the CDR3 is TGTGCCAGCAGTTCTCCCCTAGCCAAAAACATTCAGTACTTC.

The J gene is TRBJ2-7, the V gene TRBV6-6, with a tentative D call TRBD1 (5 bases). The germline gives CDR1 MNHNY, CDR2 SVGAGI (reference sequence). Deletions cut 4 bases from V and 3 bases from J, with 13 bases between. The CDR3 consists of 14 residues. CDR3 sequence: CASSSSGNLYEQYF. Written as DNA, the CDR3 is TGTGCCAGCAGTTCATCAGGGAATCTCTACGAGCAGTACTTC.

The chain combines TRBV5-8 with TRBJ2-7, with D hard to call. Per the germline V gene, CDR1 is SGHTS and CDR2 is YDEGEE. Trimming pared 5 bases from V and 3 bases from J, leaving 9 bases between. The CDR3 is made up of 12 amino acids. Here the CDR3 reads CASRLTSYEQYF. The DNA for the CDR3 is TGTGCCAGCAGACTTACCAGCTACGAGCAGTACTTC.

The chain employs TRBV19 and TRBJ1-1; maybe TRBD1 (6 bases). Germline CDR1 and CDR2: LNHDA and SQIVND (reference sequence). The ends were cut back, 1 base at V and 5 bases at J, with 8 bases in the middle. There are 13 residues in the CDR3. The CDR3 DNA reads TGTGCCAGTAGTATAGGAGGGGGGACTGAAGCTTTCTTT. This sequence encodes CASSIGGGTEAFF.

The rearrangement links TRBV9 to TRBJ1-2; 7 positions match TRBD1. Per germline, CDR1 SGDLS and CDR2 YYNGEE. The J segment lost 4 bases and the V segment lost 3 bases, leaving 6 bases of the junction unmatched. The CDR3 totals 14 residues. This CDR3 is CASSDRDSPYGYTF. CDR3 in DNA: TGTGCCAGCAGCGACCGGGACAGCCCCTATGGCTACACCTTC.